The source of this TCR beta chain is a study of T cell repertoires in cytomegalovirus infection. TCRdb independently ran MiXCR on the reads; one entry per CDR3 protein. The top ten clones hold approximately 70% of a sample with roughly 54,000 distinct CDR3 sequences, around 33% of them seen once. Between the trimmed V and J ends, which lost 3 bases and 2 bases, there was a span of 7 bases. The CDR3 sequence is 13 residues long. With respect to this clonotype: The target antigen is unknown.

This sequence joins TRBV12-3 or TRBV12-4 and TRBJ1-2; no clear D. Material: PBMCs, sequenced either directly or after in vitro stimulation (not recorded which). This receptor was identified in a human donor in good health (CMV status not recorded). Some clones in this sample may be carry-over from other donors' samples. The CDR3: CASSLAVNYGYTF. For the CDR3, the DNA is TGTGCCAGCAGTTTGGCAGTGAACTATGGCTACACCTTC.